The rows below give T cell receptor beta chains drawn from one sample of a study of cytomegalovirus exposure and HLA in healthy donors. Sequencing was performed with immunoSEQ multiplex PCR; in TCRdb, only in-frame clones are kept and a portion is missing. Of approximately 100,000 clones in the sample, 85% were seen once. The sequenced sample consisted of PBMCs. The source of these receptors is a middle-aged man in good health and CMV-seropositive. Each CDR3 is given with its conserved first and last residue. D genes are given only for firm matches. Rows may omit the clone size; those that give it use once, few, many or a size class.

J | size | V | D | DNA | CDR3
TRBJ1-1 | NA | TRBV5-1 | TRBD1 | TGCGCCAGCAGCCTAACAGGGGTCGGGGGAAACACTGAAGCTTTCTTT | CASSLTGVGGNTEAFF
TRBJ1-4 | NA | TRBV7-9 | TRBD1 | TGTGCCAGCAGCCTTGGACAGGGGATGACTTGGGAAAAACTGTTTTTT | CASSLGQGMTWEKLFF
TRBJ1-2 | once | TRBV6-5 | NA | TGTGCCAGTTATAGCAGAAACTATGGCTACACCTTC | CASYSRNYGYTF
TRBJ2-5 | NA | TRBV5-1 | TRBD1 | TGCGCCAGCAGTCGTGGGACAGAAGAGACCCAGTACTTC | CASSRGTEETQYF
TRBJ2-7 | NA | TRBV6-5 | NA | TGTGCCAGCAGTTACGGATTACAGGGAAGGACCTACGAGCAGTACTTC | CASSYGLQGRTYEQYF
TRBJ2-7 | NA | TRBV21-1 | NA | TGTGCCAGCAGCACCCCCGCTGGCGGATACTACGAGCAGTACTTC | CASSTPAGGYYEQYF
TRBJ1-6 | few | TRBV5-6 | NA | TGTGCCAGCAGCGTTAAATATTCACCCCTCCACTTT | CASSVKYSPLHF
TRBJ2-7 | NA | TRBV9 | NA | TGTGCCAGCAGCGTAGCCGCTTTTAGCGAAACCTACGAGCAGTACTTC | CASSVAAFSETYEQYF
TRBJ2-6 | NA | TRBV14 | NA | TGTGCCAGCACGCGCTCTGGGGCCAACGTCCTGACTTTC | CASTRSGANVLTF
TRBJ2-7 | few | TRBV7-3 | TRBD1 | TGTGCCAGCAGCTTAGCCAGGGGGCACGAGCAGTACTTC | CASSLARGHEQYF
TRBJ1-5 | NA | TRBV2 | TRBD1 | TGTGCCAGCAGTGTTCTGGGACAGGGGGCACGGCAGCCCCAGCATTTT | CASSVLGQGARQPQHF
TRBJ2-7 | NA | TRBV29-1 | TRBD2 | TGCAGCGTTGAAGTGACTAGCGGGGGGGGCAGCAACTTTCCGACCTACGAGCAGTACTTC | CSVEVTSGGGSNFPTYEQYF
TRBJ1-2 | NA | TRBV6-1 | NA | TGTGCCAGCAGTGAACAGGGGAACTATGGCTACACCTTC | CASSEQGNYGYTF
TRBJ1-6 | NA | TRBV5-1 | TRBD1 | TGCGCCAGCAGCTTGGAACAGGGGAATAATTCACCCCTCCACTTT | CASSLEQGNNSPLHF
TRBJ1-3 | NA | TRBV28 | NA | TGTGCCAGCGGCCTCTCGACTCCTGGAAACACCATATATTTT | CASGLSTPGNTIYF
TRBJ1-1 | NA | TRBV15 | TRBD1 | TGTGCCACCAGCAGGTCAGGGGGATCGGCTGAAGCTTTCTTT | CATSRSGGSAEAFF
TRBJ2-2 | NA | TRBV13 | TRBD1 | TGTGCCAGCAGCAAACCGACAGGGTTCACCGGGGAGCTGTTTTTT | CASSKPTGFTGELFF
TRBJ2-1 | NA | TRBV27 | TRBD1 | TGTGCCAGCAGCCATTCCGACAGGGATGCCCCCAATGAGCAGTTCTTC | CASSHSDRDAPNEQFF
TRBJ2-7 | NA | TRBV14 | NA | TGTGCCAGCAGCCAAGATTTGGGGGGCGAGCAGTACTTC | CASSQDLGGEQYF
TRBJ2-2 | NA | TRBV19 | NA | TGTGCCAGTAGATCACGACGGGAGTTGGGCACCGGGGAGCTGTTTTTT | CASRSRRELGTGELFF
TRBJ2-1 | NA | TRBV7-9 | TRBD1 | TGTGCCAGCAGCTTAGCACAGGGGGCCAGAAATGAGCAGTTCTTC | CASSLAQGARNEQFF
TRBJ1-2 | NA | TRBV2 | NA | TGTGCCAGCTCGGCACAGGCCGGGGGGGCTGGGTATGGCTACACCTTC | CASSAQAGGAGYGYTF
TRBJ2-3 | NA | TRBV23-1 | TRBD2 | TGCGCCAGCAGTCAATCGGCCCCCCTAGCGGGAGCCGCAGATACGCAGTATTTT | CASSQSAPLAGAADTQYF
TRBJ2-3 | NA | TRBV13 | TRBD2 | TGTGCCAGCACCCGGGGGGGGTCGACAGATACGCAGTATTTT | CASTRGGSTDTQYF
TRBJ2-2 | NA | TRBV28 | NA | TGTGCCAGCAGACGACTACTCACTAGCACCGGGGAGCTGTTTTTT | CASRRLLTSTGELFF
TRBJ1-3 | NA | TRBV19 | TRBD1 | TGTGCCAGCAAGGGACAGCCTTTCGATGGAAACACCATATATTTT | CASKGQPFDGNTIYF
TRBJ2-5 | NA | TRBV13 | NA | TGTGCCAGCAGCCAACACGAAGAGACCCAGTACTTC | CASSQHEETQYF
TRBJ2-7 | NA | TRBV2 | NA | TGTGCCGGCCGGACAGCGACCTACGAGCAGTACTTC | CAGRTATYEQYF
TRBJ2-2 | NA | TRBV2 | TRBD2 | TGTGCCAAAAATAGCGGGAGTAACACCGGGGAGCTGTTTTTT | CAKNSGSNTGELFF
TRBJ1-2 | NA | TRBV5-4 | NA | TGTGCCAGCAGCGCGATACACAGCTATGGCTACACCTTC | CASSAIHSYGYTF
TRBJ2-1 | NA | TRBV5-6 | NA | TGTGCCAGCACCCAATTCACTCGACAGTACAACTCCTACAATGAGCAGTTCTTC | CASTQFTRQYNSYNEQFF